A single sample is the source of the 15 T cell receptor beta chains below, sequenced in a study of tumor-infiltrating lymphocytes in localized non-small cell lung cancer. The data were produced by immunoSEQ multiplex PCR, yet TCRdb's version contains in-frame clones alone and is incomplete. The sample records more than 15,000 clones, around two thirds being singletons. Sequencing input: lung tumor tissue. The receptors here all came from a human donor with non-small cell lung cancer.

Written as DNA, the CDR3 is TGTGCCAGCAGCTTAGTTGGCAGGGGGCGCGAGCAGTACTTC. This translates into CASSLVGRGREQYF. V and J are TRBV7-9 and TRBJ2-7; TRBD1 agrees at 8 bases. Germline trimming cut 1 base from V and 6 bases from J; bases unmatched to any gene: 5. Germline assignment: CDR1 SEHNR and CDR2 FQNEAQ (reference sequence). The CDR3 runs to 14 residues.

This chain links TRBV2 with TRBJ1-2; D is perhaps TRBD1 (6 bases). Germline V gene data show CDR1 as SNHLY and CDR2 as FYNNEI. There are 15 residues in the CDR3. Trimming pared 8 bases from V and 4 bases from J, leaving 20 bases between. The CDR3 region is CASLADGTGSYGYTF. The CDR3 DNA follows: TGTGCCAGCTTGGCCGACGGAACAGGGTCCTATGGCTACACCTTC.

A remark on this clone: The sample carries other DNA sequences with the same CDR3. This chain connects TRBV7-9 to TRBJ2-2; possibly TRBD1 or TRBD2 for D (5 bases each). The CDR3 has 15 amino acids. Trimming took 4 bases from V and 8 from J, leaving 17 bases between them. Germline loops: CDR1 SEHNR, CDR2 FQNEAQ (reference sequence). The CDR3 coding sequence is TGTGCCAGCAGCTCCCCCGAGGGGATTACTGGGGAGCTGTTTTTT. Amino acids: CASSSPEGITGELFF.

This clone was found once. V and J are TRBV7-9 and TRBJ2-7; TRBD1 agrees at 9 bases. The V and J ends lost 3 bases and 3 bases, in that order; junction bases with no gene match: 6. Germline values: CDR1 SEHNR, CDR2 FQNEAQ (reference sequence). This CDR3 has 15 amino acids. The DNA of the CDR3 is TGTGCCAGCAGCTTTTCCGGACAGGGGTACTACGAGCAGTACTTC. Translating gives CASSFSGQGYYEQYF.

The chain links TRBV7-9 to TRBJ1-6; no clear D gene. Between the trimmed V and J ends, which lost 5 bases and 6 bases, there was a span of 11 bases. The CDR3 spans 14 residues. Per the germline V gene, CDR1 is SEHNR and CDR2 is FQNEAQ (reference sequence). The CDR3 spells CASSPGYGNSPLHF. For the CDR3, the DNA is TGTGCCAGCAGCCCGGGGTACGGTAATTCACCCCTCCACTTT.

The rearrangement uses TRBV6-5 and TRBJ1-6; D not certain. V lost 0 bases and J lost 6, with 6 bases in between. Germline V gives CDR1 MNHEY, CDR2 SVGAGI. The CDR3 length is 14 residues. CDR3 sequence reads: CASSYSRLNSPLHF. The CDR3 DNA is TGTGCCAGCAGTTACTCACGGCTTAATTCACCCCTCCACTTT.

V gene TRBV7-9 combines with J gene TRBJ1-1, with TRBD1 identical over 8 bases. V shed 7 bases, J shed 4 bases, and the junction held 8 bases outside the gene matches. This CDR3 has 14 amino acids. Germline CDR1 is SEHNR and CDR2 is FQNEAQ (reference sequence). The DNA of the CDR3 is TGTGCCAGCAACCTAGGACAGGGAGGCACTGAAGCTTTCTTT. Protein: CASNLGQGGTEAFF.

V is TRBV5-1 and J is TRBJ1-1; no definite D call. The V end lost 5 bases, the J end lost 3 bases, and 20 bases lay between the germline ends. The CDR3 has 16 amino acids. CDR1 is SGHRS, CDR2 YFSETQ, per germline. CDR3 bases: TGCGCCAGCAGTCCGGACCCTAGCTCGATGGACACTGAAGCTTTCTTT. Translated: CASSPDPSSMDTEAFF.

The chain couples TRBV7-9 to TRBJ2-5, with 9 bases aligning to TRBD2. V was clipped by 5 bases and J by 5 bases; unmatched bases: 12. The CDR3 has 16 amino acids. In germline, CDR1 is SEHNR, CDR2 FQNEAQ (reference sequence). The CDR3 bases are TGTGCCAGCAGCCCGAGGGGCGGGGGGGCAGGGGAGACCCAGTACTTC. Amino acids: CASSPRGGGAGETQYF.

In its sample, this clone was seen a few times. V and J are TRBV6-1 and TRBJ1-1; 7 bases match TRBD1. This CDR3 contains 11 residues. The ends lost 8 bases at V and 10 bases at J; junction bases unmatched: 7. Germline loops: CDR1 MNHNS, CDR2 SASEGT. The CDR3 DNA sequence: TGTGCCAGCGAAAGGGGGCGCGGAGCTTTCTTT. It codes for CASERGRGAFF.

The rearrangement uses TRBV2 and TRBJ1-1, with D possibly being TRBD1 (6 bases). The ends were cut back, 8 bases at V and 0 bases at J, with 7 bases in the middle. The germline V gene encodes CDR1 SNHLY and CDR2 FYNNEI. The CDR3 extends over 12 amino acids. The CDR3 sequence is CASGQLNTEAFF. CDR3 in DNA: TGTGCCAGCGGACAGCTGAACACTGAAGCTTTCTTT.

This clone came up a few times. The CDR3 protein is CASSTLLDWNTEAFF. For the CDR3, the DNA is TGTGCCAGTAGTACCCTCCTGGACTGGAACACTGAAGCTTTCTTT. The chain is built from TRBV19 and TRBJ1-1; no reliable D call. Germline CDR1 is LNHDA and CDR2 is SQIVND (reference sequence). V lost 4 bases and J lost 1, with 13 bases in between. The CDR3 has 15 residues.

The rearrangement joins TRBV7-2 to TRBJ2-1; D is possibly TRBD2 (6 bases). Trimming took off 5 bases at V and 7 bases at J, with 24 bases between the two ends. Germline CDR1 is SGHTA and CDR2 is FQGNSA. The CDR3 extends over 17 amino acids. The CDR3 coding sequence is TGTGCCAGCAGCCCCCGCGAATCGAGCGGGTTTTTGAATGAGCAGTTCTTC. Its protein is CASSPRESSGFLNEQFF.

This clone has a single count. The chain carries TRBV27 and TRBJ2-1; 10 bases line up with TRBD2. The V gene's germline CDR1 is MNHEY and CDR2 SMNVEV (reference sequence). The CDR3 length is 16 residues. V lost 5 bases, J lost 8 bases, and 12 bases stayed unmatched. The CDR3: CASSPVAGGRWDEQFF. DNA of the CDR3: TGTGCCAGCAGTCCTGTAGCGGGAGGTCGGTGGGATGAGCAGTTCTTC.

The rearrangement joins TRBV5-1 to TRBJ1-1; D remains ambiguous. V lost 1 base to trimming and J lost 1 base, with 8 bases between them. The CDR3 has 14 amino acids. The V gene's germline CDR1 is SGHRS and CDR2 YFSETQ. CDR3 sequence: CASSLNTQNTEAFF. The CDR3 bases are TGCGCCAGCAGCTTGAACACGCAGAACACTGAAGCTTTCTTT.